The clone carrying this TCR beta chain was observed many times. What it binds is unknown. Amplification targeted TCR beta CDR3 regions from RNA transcripts. An initial round of RT-PCR targeting the TCR CDR3 relied on the HTBI primer set. TCRdb ran MiXCR on the multiplex PCR reads and lists one entry per CDR3 protein. There are approximately 710,000 distinct CDR3 sequences in the sample; 15% to 20% occur only once, and about a sixth lies in the top ten. This sample was taken from a study of T cells in Graves' hyperthyroidism and ophthalmopathy. The ends were cut back, 2 bases at V and 0 bases at J, with 15 bases in the middle. Germline values: CDR1 MNHEY, CDR2 SVGAGI. The CDR3 is 17 amino acids. Each patient was aged 18 to 65 and had newly diagnosed hyperthyroidism of under 2 months' duration. Reasons for excluding patients were uncontrolled infection, other autoimmune disease, pregnancy or lactation. PBMCs were obtained from about 10 ml fresh peripheral blood.

Study-wide points: Blood also contained most expanded thyroid clonotypes above 0.001.

The V and J genes are TRBV6-5 and TRBJ2-3; the D is unclear. Specimen: blood. The source of this sequence is a man aged 50 or older with Graves' hyperthyroidism. Here the CDR3 reads CASSYTDVLGSTDTQYF. In nucleotides, the CDR3 is TGTGCCAGCAGTTACACGGACGTACTTGGGAGCACAGATACGCAGTATTTT.